Listed below are T cell receptor beta chains from one sample, sequenced in a study of blood T cell repertoires in COVID-19. Sequencing was performed with immunoSEQ multiplex PCR; in TCRdb, only in-frame clones are kept and a portion is missing. The sample holds some 50,000 clones, more than 80% seen once. The sequenced material came from peripheral blood. These TCRs come from a man in his 60s with COVID-19, enrolled during active disease. Each CDR3 is given with its conserved first and last residue. The D gene is left open where the match is weak. The size field is filled for only some rows; it gives once, few, many or a size class.

clone size	V gene	J gene	D gene	CDR3 DNA	CDR3 protein
few	TRBV4-3	TRBJ1-1	TRBD1	TGCGCCAGCAGCCCCCACCCAGGGGGGCTACGAACTGAAGCTTTCTTT	CASSPHPGGLRTEAFF
-	TRBV5-5	TRBJ1-1	TRBD1	TGTGCCAGCACCACGGGACAGCCAAAGATGAACACTGAAGCTTTCTTT	CASTTGQPKMNTEAFF
-	TRBV30	TRBJ2-7	TRBD1	TGTGCCTGGAGTGACCGGGACAGGGTATGGGGGGCCTACGAGCAGTACTTC	CAWSDRDRVWGAYEQYF
-	TRBV4-1	TRBJ1-2	TRBD1	TGCGCCAGCAGCCAAGACGCCTCGACAGGGCGCCCCTTGTATGGCTACACCTTC	CASSQDASTGRPLYGYTF
-	TRBV27	TRBJ1-4	-	TGTGCCAGCAGTCCTACAGGGAATGAAAAACTGTTTTTT	CASSPTGNEKLFF
-	TRBV2	TRBJ1-3	TRBD1	TGTGCCAGCAGTGACGGAGACAGGGGGTCTGGAAACACCATATATTTT	CASSDGDRGSGNTIYF
once	TRBV5-1	TRBJ2-2	-	TGCGCCAGCAGCTTGGGGTCTCGGCGGGTGAACACCGGGGAGCTGTTTTTT	CASSLGSRRVNTGELFF
-	TRBV6-1	TRBJ2-5	TRBD2	TGTGCCAGCAGTGAACTATGGAGCGGGACCCAAGAGACCCAGTACTTC	CASSELWSGTQETQYF
-	TRBV13	TRBJ2-1	TRBD1	TGTGCCAGCAGCCCCATCGGACAGGGTCAGTTCTTC	CASSPIGQGQFF
-	TRBV27	TRBJ1-6	-	TGTGCCAGCAGCTTGATGAGCTCCTATAATTCACCCCTCCACTTT	CASSLMSSYNSPLHF
-	TRBV4-3	TRBJ1-2	-	TGCGCCAGCAGCCAAGATCCCACAGCCTATGGCTACACCTTC	CASSQDPTAYGYTF
-	TRBV28	TRBJ2-7	TRBD1	TGTGCCAGCAGAACCTTCACAGGGGCCGCCGGGGACGAGCAGTACTTC	CASRTFTGAAGDEQYF
-	TRBV19	TRBJ1-1	-	TGTGCCAGTAGTACGAGAAGGGGAGGCACTGAAGCTTTCTTT	CASSTRRGGTEAFF
-	TRBV19	TRBJ1-4	TRBD1	TGTGCCAGTAGTATGACAGGGGCGCGTGAAAAACTGTTTTTT	CASSMTGAREKLFF
-	TRBV21-1	TRBJ2-7	-	TGTGCCAGCAGCAATGATAAAGGACTAGCGGGAGGCCACAACTACGAGCAGTACTTC	CASSNDKGLAGGHNYEQYF
-	TRBV5-8	TRBJ2-7	-	TGTGCCAGCAGAACCTTTGGCGGGGCTTCCTACGAGCAGTACTTC	CASRTFGGASYEQYF
-	TRBV20-1	TRBJ1-2	TRBD1	TGCAGTGCTAGTCACGGACAGGGGGCCAGGATGAACTATGGCTACACCTTC	CSASHGQGARMNYGYTF
-	TRBV27	TRBJ2-1	-	TGTGCCAGCAGTTTAAGGCAGGGTTCCTACAATGAGCAGTTCTTC	CASSLRQGSYNEQFF
once	TRBV9	TRBJ1-3	TRBD1	TGTGCCAGCAGCCCCCGGGTTGGACAGGGGGATCGGAACACCATATATTTT	CASSPRVGQGDRNTIYF
-	TRBV10-2	TRBJ2-7	TRBD2	TGCGCCAGCTTAATAGCGGGGGGCGACGAGCAGTACTTC	CASLIAGGDEQYF
-	TRBV5-6	TRBJ1-1	TRBD1	TGTGCCAGCAGCGTTACAGGGGGCGAGGCTGAAGCTTTCTTT	CASSVTGGEAEAFF
-	TRBV6-5	TRBJ2-7	TRBD2	TGTGCCAGCAGTTACTCAGGTCTAGCGGGAGACAACGAGCAGTACTTC	CASSYSGLAGDNEQYF
-	TRBV28	TRBJ2-1	TRBD2	TGTGCCACCCTCTCCGGGACTAGCGGAAAATCCTACAATGAGCAGTTCTTC	CATLSGTSGKSYNEQFF
-	TRBV4-1	TRBJ2-7	-	TGCGCCAGCAGCCAAGTCCAGGGGTACGACGAGCAGTACTTC	CASSQVQGYDEQYF
-	TRBV20-1	TRBJ1-1	-	TGCAGTGCTAAGAGGGACACTGAAGCTTTCTTT	CSAKRDTEAFF
-	TRBV19	TRBJ2-2	-	TGTGCCAGTACGGACAGAAACACCGGGGAGCTGTTTTTT	CASTDRNTGELFF
-	TRBV18	TRBJ1-5	-	TGTGCCAGCTCCCCCGCCGGGGAGGGTCAGCCCCAGCATTTT	CASSPAGEGQPQHF
once	TRBV5-1	TRBJ2-3	-	TGCGCCAGCAGCTTGGATCTTAATACGCAGTATTTT	CASSLDLNTQYF
-	TRBV5-1	TRBJ2-2	TRBD1	TGCGCCAGCGCCGGACCAGCACAGGGGCGCGGCACCGGGGAGCTGTTTTTT	CASAGPAQGRGTGELFF
once	TRBV5-1	TRBJ1-2	TRBD1	TGCGCCAGCAGCCCAGGACAGGGGGGATATGGCTACACCTTC	CASSPGQGGYGYTF
-	TRBV28	TRBJ2-1	-	TGTGCCAGCAGCAAAGGGGGGGCCTCCTACAATGAGCAGTTCTTC	CASSKGGASYNEQFF
-	TRBV4-2	TRBJ1-4	-	TGTGCCAGCAGCCAAGATGGTGCTCAGGGGAGAGAAAAACTGTTTTTT	CASSQDGAQGREKLFF
-	TRBV3-1/TRBV3-2	TRBJ1-5	-	TGTGCCAGCAGCCAGGGCGAGGCGGGGGGCAATCAGCCCCAGCATTTT	CASSQGEAGGNQPQHF
-	TRBV7-3	TRBJ2-1	TRBD2	TGTGCCAGCAGCTTAAACGAACTAGCGGGAGCGCAGTTCTTC	CASSLNELAGAQFF
-	TRBV10-3	TRBJ2-7	-	TGTGCCATCAATAATCCCCCGGCCTACGAGCAGTACTTC	CAINNPPAYEQYF
-	TRBV7-9	TRBJ2-2	-	TGTGCCAGCAGCTTAAGGCCTACAGGGCCCGGGGAGCTGTTTTTT	CASSLRPTGPGELFF
-	TRBV19	TRBJ2-7	-	TGTGCCAGTAGTTCCTACCAGGCAGATTCCTACGAGCAGTACTTC	CASSSYQADSYEQYF
-	TRBV19	TRBJ2-3	TRBD2	TGTGCCAGTAGTATAGGGACTAGCGGACCCACAGATACGCAGTATTTT	CASSIGTSGPTDTQYF
-	TRBV18	TRBJ1-5	-	TGTGCCAGCTCACCAATGACGGCGGGTCAGCCCCAGCATTTT	CASSPMTAGQPQHF
-	TRBV5-5	TRBJ2-1	-	TGTGCCAGCAGTTCTACAGGGAACCGTTTCGATGAGCAGTTCTTC	CASSSTGNRFDEQFF
once	TRBV19	TRBJ1-5	TRBD1	TGTGCCAGTAGTACCCGGACAGGGCCGAGCAATCAGCCCCAGCATTTT	CASSTRTGPSNQPQHF
-	TRBV15	TRBJ2-5	TRBD1	TGTGCCACCAGCGGTATAGGGGGCTCGACTAACGTCAAAAGGAGAAACCAAGAGACCCAGTACTTC	CATSGIGGSTNVKRRNQETQYF
-	TRBV11-1	TRBJ2-1	TRBD2	TGTGCCAGCAGCTTAGTACGGACTAGCGGGAGTTTCATGTTCTTC	CASSLVRTSGSFMFF
-	TRBV6-5	TRBJ2-5	TRBD1	TGTGCCAGCAGTTCCGGACAGGCCCCAGAGACCCAGTACTTC	CASSSGQAPETQYF
-	TRBV28	TRBJ1-4	-	TGTGCCAGCTGGAGTGAAAAACTGTTTTTT	CASWSEKLFF
-	TRBV7-2	TRBJ1-2	-	TGTCTTCTCCCCGACGGGGTAGGCTACACCTTC	CLLPDGVGYTF
-	TRBV21-1	TRBJ1-5	-	TGTGCCAGCAGCAAAAAAATTCGGGCGACAGGGTTCATCAATCAGCCCCAGCATTTT	CASSKKIRATGFINQPQHF
-	TRBV5-1	TRBJ2-3	TRBD2	TGCGCCAGCAGCTCTGGACTAGCTACAGATACGCAGTATTTT	CASSSGLATDTQYF
-	TRBV3-1/TRBV3-2	TRBJ2-2	-	TGTGCCAGCAGCCAAGCCTCCAACACCGGGGAGCTGTTTTTT	CASSQASNTGELFF
-	TRBV20-1	TRBJ1-2	-	TGCAGTGCTAGTGACCCTAATACCTATGGCTACACCTTC	CSASDPNTYGYTF
-	TRBV2	TRBJ1-5	TRBD1	TGTGCCAGCAGTTGGACAGGGGGCAATCAGCCCCAGCATTTT	CASSWTGGNQPQHF
few	TRBV10-1	TRBJ2-7	TRBD1	TGCGCCAGCAGTCGGACAGGGATGAGCGAGCAGTACTTC	CASSRTGMSEQYF
-	TRBV10-3	TRBJ1-2	-	TGTGCCATCAGTGAGGACAGGCGTGGCTACACCTTC	CAISEDRRGYTF
-	TRBV21-1	TRBJ1-1	-	TGTGCCAGCAGCTCGCTATGGAGTGAAGGGCGGGACACTGAAGCTTTCTTT	CASSSLWSEGRDTEAFF
-	TRBV28	TRBJ1-5	-	TGTGCCAGCAGTCCGACAGGCCAAGCGAATCAGCCCCAGCATTTT	CASSPTGQANQPQHF